The 19 T cell receptor beta chains given below trace back to one sample, sequenced in a study of blood T cell repertoires in COVID-19. Produced via immunoSEQ multiplex PCR; TCRdb's table is partial and in-frame only. The sample lists 120,000 to 150,000 clones, 80% to 90% occurring once. The sample taken for sequencing was peripheral blood. The receptors come from a man in his 60s with active or convalescent COVID-19.

The V call is TRBV21-1, the J call TRBJ2-7; the table names TRBD2, a call not compared with the DNA. TRBV21-1 is shown as a pseudogene. CDR3 length equals 15 residues. CDR3 coding DNA: TGTGCCAGCAGCACGGGACTAGCGGGTAATCCCGAGTTGTACTTC. Residues: CASSTGLAGNPELYF.

V gene TRBV6-5 combines with J gene TRBJ2-7, with 8 bases lining up with TRBD2. The CDR3 totals 14 residues. Trimming took 2 bases from V and 4 from J; bases not matched to a gene: 4. Germline V lookup: CDR1 MNHEY, CDR2 SVGAGI. CDR3: CASSYGGTSYEQYF. DNA for the CDR3: TGTGCCAGCAGTTACGGGGGGACTAGTTACGAGCAGTACTTC.

The rearrangement joins TRBV6-5 to TRBJ1-3; possibly TRBD1 for D (5 bases). This CDR3 contains 12 residues. The ends were cut back, 10 bases at V and 4 bases at J, with 11 bases in the middle. Looked up from germline, CDR1 is MNHEY and CDR2 is SVGAGI. CDR3 in amino acids: CATLTDGNTIYF. CDR3 nucleotide sequence: TGTGCCACCCTGACAGACGGAAACACCATATATTTT.

The V and J genes are TRBV7-6 and TRBJ2-1; 10 bases fit TRBD2. Germline CDR1 and CDR2: SGHVS and FNYEAQ. Trimming cost V 0 bases and J 9 bases; bases outside gene matches: 5. The CDR3 is 15 amino acids. The CDR3 DNA sequence: TGTGCCAGCAGCTTAGCGGGGACTAGCGACAGTGAGCAGTTCTTC. This translates into CASSLAGTSDSEQFF.

This chain connects TRBV5-1 to TRBJ1-1; no definite D call. Trimming took 0 bases from V and 4 from J, leaving 10 bases between them. Germline CDR1 SGHRS, CDR2 YFSETQ. This CDR3 region has 14 residues. This CDR3 is CASSLVRVSTEAFF. The CDR3 DNA reads TGCGCCAGCAGCTTGGTGCGGGTGAGCACTGAAGCTTTCTTT.

The V gene is TRBV28, the J gene TRBJ1-2, with 9 bases matching TRBD1. The CDR3 contains 15 residues. The V and J ends lost 5 bases and 7 bases, in that order; junction bases with no gene match: 11. The germline gives CDR1 MDHEN, CDR2 SYDVKM. The CDR3 here is CASSNRGPSGGGYTF. As DNA, the CDR3 is TGTGCCAGCAGTAACAGGGGGCCCTCTGGGGGTGGCTACACCTTC.

The chain carries TRBV19 and TRBJ2-2, with D unresolved. Between the trimmed V and J ends, which lost 3 bases and 4 bases, there was a span of 12 bases. CDR1 and CDR2 from the germline V gene are LNHDA and SQIVND (reference sequence). This CDR3 has 15 amino acids. The CDR3 DNA follows: TGTGCCAGTAGTATCCCGGGTACATCCACCGGGGAGCTGTTTTTT. This gives the protein CASSIPGTSTGELFF.

The chain carries TRBV5-6 and TRBJ2-7; 10 nucleotides align to TRBD2. Trimming cost V 1 base and J 5 bases; bases outside gene matches: 3. This CDR3 region has 14 residues. Germline V lookup: CDR1 SGHDT, CDR2 YYEEEE. The CDR3 sequence is CASSLLAGANEQYF. In nucleotides, the CDR3 is TGTGCCAGCAGCTTGCTAGCGGGAGCTAACGAGCAGTACTTC. The full variable domain, completed using reference TRBV5-6 and TRBJ2-7, is DAGVTQSPTHLIKTRGQQVTLRCSPKSGHDTVSWYQQALGQGPQFIFQYYEEEERQRGNFPDRFSGHQFPNYSSELNVNALLLGDSALYLCASSLLAGANEQYFGPGTRLTVT.

This clone was observed a few times. The chain links TRBV24-1 to TRBJ1-1; the match to TRBD1 covers 9 bases. CDR3 size: 13 residues. V was pared by 5 bases and J by 5 bases, with 2 bases of the junction left unmatched. Germline V gene sequence: CDR1 KGHDR, CDR2 SFDVKD. CDR3 sequence reads: CATSGQGGTEAFF. CDR3 sequence (DNA): TGTGCCACCAGTGGACAGGGGGGAACTGAAGCTTTCTTT.

J is TRBJ2-2 and V is TRBV15, with D possibly matching TRBD2 (7 bases). V was pared by 1 base and J by 7 bases, with 25 bases between. The CDR3 is 19 residues long. The V gene's germline CDR1 is LNHNV and CDR2 YYDKDF (reference sequence). CDR3 protein: CATSRVLSGTRRLYGELFF. The CDR3 bases are TGTGCCACCAGCAGAGTCCTAAGCGGGACACGTCGATTATACGGGGAGCTGTTTTTT.

V usage is TRBV10-2 and J usage is TRBJ2-1, with 10 bases that match TRBD1. CDR3 size: 14 residues. V shed 7 bases, J shed 5 bases, and the junction held 5 bases outside the gene matches. CDR1 WSHSY and CDR2 SAAADI come from the germline V gene. The CDR3 is CASIDRGLDNEQFF. The CDR3 nucleotides read TGCGCCAGCATAGACAGGGGGCTCGACAATGAGCAGTTCTTC.

The chain couples TRBV27 to TRBJ1-6, with a tentative D call TRBD1 (5 bases). CDR3 length: 14 residues. CDR1 and CDR2 from the germline V gene are MNHEY and SMNVEV (reference sequence). Deletions cut 4 bases from V and 12 bases from J, with 16 bases between. The CDR3 region is CASSSQTAHRPLHF. The CDR3 DNA is TGTGCCAGCAGTTCCCAGACAGCCCACAGACCCCTCCACTTT.

The rearrangement links TRBV11-2 to TRBJ2-2, with 12 bases fitting TRBD2. The CDR3 covers 17 residues. The germline CDR1 and CDR2 sequences are SGHAT and FQNNGV. Trimming cost V 5 bases and J 3 bases; bases outside gene matches: 7. Written as DNA, the CDR3 is TGTGCCAGCAGCCCGACTAGCGGGAGTTTCGACACCGGGGAGCTGTTTTTT. Translating it yields CASSPTSGSFDTGELFF. Using reference TRBV11-2 and TRBJ2-2 for the parts outside the CDR3, the full variable domain is EAGVAQSPRYKIIEKRQSVAFWCNPISGHATLYWYQQILGQGPKLLIQFQNNGVVDDSQLPKDRFSAERLKGVDSTLKIQPAKLEDSAVYLCASSPTSGSFDTGELFFGEGSRLTVL.

V and J are TRBV11-1 and TRBJ2-3, with a possible D match to TRBD1 (6 bases). Germline V lookup: CDR1 SGHAT, CDR2 FQDESV (reference sequence). V lost 5 bases and J 7 bases, leaving 16 bases between the germline ends. The CDR3 is 14 amino acids. The CDR3 spells CASSRILQGHTQYF. In DNA, the CDR3 is TGTGCCAGCAGCCGAATTCTACAGGGACATACGCAGTATTTT.

This chain joins TRBV5-1 and TRBJ2-7, with 7 bases aligning to TRBD2. This CDR3 contains 14 residues. V was clipped by 2 bases and J by 0 bases; unmatched bases: 2. Germline loops: CDR1 SGHRS, CDR2 YFSETQ. CDR3: CASSFSGNSYEQYF. CDR3 nucleotides: TGCGCCAGCAGCTTCAGCGGGAACTCCTACGAGCAGTACTTC.

The chain uses TRBV5-1 and TRBJ1-4, with 8 bases lining up with TRBD1. Germline trimming cut 4 bases from V and 8 bases from J; bases unmatched to any gene: 13. Per germline, CDR1 SGHRS and CDR2 YFSETQ. The CDR3 covers 16 residues. In DNA form, the CDR3 reads TGCGCCAGCAGCGAATTTCGGACAGGGCGGAACGAAAAACTGTTTTTT. Protein sequence: CASSEFRTGRNEKLFF.

The chain carries TRBV7-9 and TRBJ2-7; maybe TRBD2 (6 bases). Germline CDR1 is SEHNR and CDR2 is FQNEAQ (reference sequence). The ends were cut back, 5 bases at V and 2 bases at J, with 13 bases in the middle. The CDR3 is made up of 14 amino acids. CDR3 DNA sequence: TGTGCCAGCAGCGGGAGTGCGGGAACCTACGAGCAGTACTTC. It specifies CASSGSAGTYEQYF. Together with reference TRBV7-9 and TRBJ2-7, the CDR3 gives the full variable domain: DTGVSQNPRHKITKRGQNVTFRCDPISEHNRLYWYRQTLGQGPEFLTYFQNEAQLEKSRLLSDRFSAERPKGSFSTLEIQRTEQGDSAMYLCASSGSAGTYEQYFGPGTRLTVT.

The genes are TRBV29-1 and TRBJ2-7, with D possibly matching TRBD1 (6 bases). Deletions cut 4 bases from V and 1 base from J, with 8 bases between. The CDR3 is made up of 12 amino acids. Germline CDR1 and CDR2: SQVTM and ANQGSEA. As DNA, the CDR3 is TGCAGCGTTGCCCAGGGGTCCTACGAGCAGTACTTC. Protein product: CSVAQGSYEQYF.

The genes are TRBV4-3 and TRBJ2-7; D is possibly TRBD2 (6 bases). Germline CDR1 reads LGHNA; CDR2 reads YSLEER. This CDR3 contains 17 residues. V shed 1 base and J shed 5 bases, with 21 bases lying between them. CDR3 bases: TGCGCCAGCAGCCAAGGGGGGTGGGGCGGGCGGGATAACGAGCAGTACTTC. It yields the protein CASSQGGWGGRDNEQYF.